This T cell receptor (beta chain) comes out of a study of vaccination effects on CD4 cells after COVID-19. Study background: The second dose preceded post-vaccine samples by a median of 72 days.

Note on this clone: Its matching antigen is unknown.

The data were produced by immunoSEQ multiplex PCR, yet TCRdb's version contains in-frame clones alone and is incomplete. The sample has 67,000 or so clones; about 80% are singletons. The ViraFEST assay expanded antigen-specific CD4+ T cells with viral peptide pools before sequencing. Researchers isolated CD4+ T cells once less than 13 days of culture had elapsed. Participants were vaccinated with two doses of either the BNT162b2 or mRNA-1273 vaccine. Each culture well received over 1.5 million PBMC. These cells were then cultured in IMDM with approximately 10 IU/ml IL-2 and 10 ug/ml peptides. Germline CDR1 reads SGHNT; CDR2 reads YYREEE (reference sequence). CDR3 length: 14 amino acids. After removal of 6 bases from V and 7 bases from J, the junction contained 7 bases not matched to a gene.

V is TRBV5-4 and J is TRBJ1-2, with 12 bases fitting TRBD1. This receptor was identified in a human donor who received a COVID-19 vaccine. Specimen: CD4+ T cells from PBMCs cultured with HCoV-229E spike peptides, collected after COVID-19 vaccination. DNA for the CDR3: TGTGCCAGCAAATCGGGACAGGGGGCCCTTGGCTACACCTTC. Its protein is CASKSGQGALGYTF. Full variable domain (rest looked up from reference TRBV5-4 and TRBJ1-2): ETGVTQSPTHLIKTRGQQVTLRCSSQSGHNTVSWYQQALGQGPQFIFQYYREEENGRGNFPPRFSGLQFPNYSSELNVNALELDDSALYLCASKSGQGALGYTFGSGTRLTVV.